Below, 28 T cell receptor beta chains from the same sample are listed, as sequenced in a study of OX40 agonist ivuxolimab in advanced cancers. Profiling relied on immunoSEQ multiplex PCR, and the TCRdb table lists in-frame clones only, not all of them. The sample includes more than 50,000 clones, 87% of them seen just once. This material consisted of CD4+ or CD8+ T cells sorted from blood, taken in a trial of the OX40 agonist ivuxolimab. The origin of the receptors is an adult with an advanced solid tumor such as melanoma, head and neck, liver or kidney cancer.

The CDR3 loop reads CASSISRDLNQPQHF. CDR3 in DNA: TGTGCCAGTAGTATAAGCCGGGATTTGAATCAGCCCCAGCATTTT. The rearrangement joins TRBV19 to TRBJ1-5; D gene uncertain. The germline CDR1 and CDR2 sequences are LNHDA and SQIVND (reference sequence). CDR3 size: 15 residues. V was shortened by 2 bases and J by 4 bases, with 12 bases between the two germline ends.

The chain employs TRBV19 and TRBJ2-5, with D hard to call. Trimming removed 7 bases at V and 0 bases at J, with 9 bases between. From germline, CDR1 is LNHDA and CDR2 SQIVND (reference sequence). The CDR3 contains 13 residues. DNA for the CDR3: TGTGCCAGTAACAACCTTTACCAAGAGACCCAGTACTTC. Amino acids: CASNNLYQETQYF.

The chain couples TRBV7-6 to TRBJ2-7, with D perhaps matching TRBD2 (5 bases). This CDR3 spans 15 amino acids. With 1 base removed from V and 7 bases from J, the gap between germline ends came to 17 bases. Germline loops: CDR1 SGHVS, CDR2 FNYEAQ. The CDR3: CASSLEGSRLREQYF. The CDR3 DNA follows: TGTGCCAGCAGCTTAGAAGGGAGTCGACTGAGAGAGCAGTACTTC. The full variable domain, completed using reference TRBV7-6 and TRBJ2-7, is GAGVSQSPRYKVTKRGQDVALRCDPISGHVSLYWYRQALGQGPEFLTYFNYEAQQDKSGLPNDRFSAERPEGSISTLTIQRTEQRDSAMYRCASSLEGSRLREQYFGPGTRLTVT.

This chain uses TRBV7-3 with TRBJ2-2; TRBD1 aligns across 11 bases. The V segment lost 5 bases and the J segment 6 bases; nucleotides outside the gene matches: 5. Germline V gives CDR1 SGHTA, CDR2 FQGTGA. The CDR3 is 15 residues long. CDR3 bases: TGTGCCAGCAGCCGAGGACAGGGGGCGGCCGGGGAGCTGTTTTTT. Amino acid sequence: CASSRGQGAAGELFF. Combining the CDR3 with reference TRBV7-3 and TRBJ2-2 gives the whole variable domain GAGVSQTPSNKVTEKGKYVELRCDPISGHTALYWYRQSLGQGPEFLIYFQGTGAADDSGLPNDRFFAVRPEGSVSTLKIQRTERGDSAVYLCASSRGQGAAGELFFGEGSRLTVL.

This clone was observed a single time. The V gene is TRBV11-2, the J gene TRBJ2-2; the D gene could be TRBD1 or TRBD2 (5 bases each). Germline CDR1 is SGHAT and CDR2 is FQNNGV. The CDR3 has 17 residues. Trimming stripped 5 bases from V and 2 bases from J, with 18 bases between. CDR3 residues: CASSLGTPGRNTGELFF. In nucleotides, the CDR3 is TGTGCCAGCAGCCTCGGGACGCCCGGGCGCAACACCGGGGAGCTGTTTTTT.

The chain carries TRBV7-8 and TRBJ2-2, with 13 bases fitting TRBD2. Germline CDR1 SGHVS, CDR2 FQNEAQ. CDR3 length equals 18 residues. Trimming at V came to 5 bases and at J to 5 bases, leaving 11 bases not matched to a gene. The CDR3 nucleotides are TGTGCCAGCAGCCTCAGGACTAGCGGGGGCCTGGAGACCGGGGAGCTGTTTTTT. It codes for CASSLRTSGGLETGELFF.

This chain uses TRBV7-9 with TRBJ2-2; 14 bases are a match to TRBD2. This CDR3 is built from 17 residues. In germline, CDR1 is SEHNR, CDR2 FQNEAQ (reference sequence). V shed 5 bases, J shed 4 bases, and the junction held 6 bases outside the gene matches. DNA for the CDR3: TGTGCCAGCAGCCCGATCGGGACTAGCGGGGGCACCGGGGAGCTGTTTTTT. It specifies CASSPIGTSGGTGELFF.

This chain links TRBV19 with TRBJ2-3; D remains ambiguous. Per germline, CDR1 LNHDA and CDR2 SQIVND (reference sequence). Deletions cut 0 bases from V and 8 bases from J, with 12 bases between. The CDR3 contains 14 residues. The DNA for the CDR3 is TGTGCCAGTAGTATAGATCCTAACTTGGGTACGCAGTATTTT. Translating it yields CASSIDPNLGTQYF.

The J gene is TRBJ2-2, the V gene TRBV19, with 8 bases lining up with TRBD2. Germline trimming cut 6 bases from V and 0 bases from J; bases unmatched to any gene: 0. This CDR3 is 14 amino acids long. Germline CDR1 and CDR2: LNHDA and SQIVND (reference sequence). The CDR3 DNA follows: TGTGCCAGTAGCGGGAGGGCGAACACCGGGGAGCTGTTTTTT. Its protein product is CASSGRANTGELFF.

The chain uses TRBV11-2 and TRBJ1-3; no clear D gene. CDR1 is SGHAT and CDR2 is FQNNGV in the germline V gene. V lost 4 bases to trimming and J lost 1 base, with 17 bases between them. The CDR3 runs to 17 residues. The CDR3: CASSSYLVPRSGNTIYF. CDR3 in DNA: TGTGCCAGCAGCTCTTACCTCGTCCCGAGGTCTGGAAACACCATATATTTT.

The J gene is TRBJ2-5, the V gene TRBV4-1, with D perhaps being TRBD1 or TRBD2 (5 bases each). Trimming shortened V by 4 bases and J by 4 bases, and 16 bases separated the two germline ends. The CDR3 is 15 residues long. The germline CDR1 and CDR2 sequences are MGHRA and YSYEKL. This chain's CDR3 is CASSPEGSRAETQYF. The CDR3, as DNA: TGCGCCAGCAGCCCCGAGGGGTCTAGGGCAGAGACCCAGTACTTC.

V gene TRBV6-5 combines with J gene TRBJ2-7, with TRBD1 matching 8 bases. Germline loops: CDR1 MNHEY, CDR2 SVGAGI. V lost 6 bases, J lost 6 bases, and 7 bases stayed unmatched. This CDR3 contains 13 residues. The DNA of the CDR3 is TGTGCCAGCAGGGAATGGACAGGGCCCGAGCAGTACTTC. This gives the protein CASREWTGPEQYF.

This clone was detected once. V usage is TRBV10-3 and J usage is TRBJ1-3; D may be TRBD1 (5 bases). This CDR3 comprises 16 residues. CDR1 ENHRY and CDR2 SYGVKD come from the germline V gene. The ends were cut back, 0 bases at V and 7 bases at J, with 16 bases in the middle. The CDR3 DNA sequence: TGTGCCATCAGTGAGTCAAATCCAGGGTTACGGAACACCATATATTTT. Its translation: CAISESNPGLRNTIYF.

To note about this clone: Relative to the germline gene, one junction end is altered; a read error may explain this. V is TRBV5-8 and J is TRBJ2-7; D is perhaps TRBD2 (6 bases). In germline, CDR1 is SGHTS, CDR2 YDEGEE. The CDR3 runs to 18 residues. The CDR3 nucleotides read TGTGCCGGCAGCCAAAATCATGGGGGACTCTCGAGCTCCTACGAGCAGTACTTC. Residues: CAGSQNHGGLSSSYEQYF. Looking up the rest from reference TRBV5-8 and TRBJ2-7 gives the full variable domain: EAGVTQSPTHLIKTRGQQATLRCSPISGHTSVYWYQQALGLGLQFLLWYDEGEERNRGNFPPRFSGRQFPNYSSELNVNALELEDSALYLCAGSQNHGGLSSSYEQYFGPGTRLTVT.

In regard to this clone: Other DNA sequences in the sample encode the same CDR3. V is TRBV5-6 and J is TRBJ2-3, with D perhaps TRBD2 (7 bases). The CDR3 runs to 15 residues. Trimming took 7 bases from V and 2 from J, leaving 17 bases between them. CDR1 and CDR2 (germline): SGHDT, YYEEEE. This chain's CDR3 is CASWRLAGDTDTQYF. In nucleotides, the CDR3 is TGTGCCAGCTGGAGACTAGCAGGGGACACAGATACGCAGTATTTT. Variable domain in full (rest from reference TRBV5-6 and TRBJ2-3): DAGVTQSPTHLIKTRGQQVTLRCSPKSGHDTVSWYQQALGQGPQFIFQYYEEEERQRGNFPDRFSGHQFPNYSSELNVNALLLGDSALYLCASWRLAGDTDTQYFGPGTRLTVL.

In its sample, this clone was seen a few times. The genes are TRBV7-2 and TRBJ1-5; tentatively, D is TRBD1 (5 bases). V was cut by 0 bases and J by 0 bases, with 12 bases left in between. Germline loops: CDR1 SGHTA, CDR2 FQGNSA. The CDR3 consists of 17 residues. The CDR3 DNA is TGTGCCAGCAGCTTAGCAGGGGTGGGGAATAGCAATCAGCCCCAGCATTTT. This encodes CASSLAGVGNSNQPQHF. The full variable domain, with the rest looked up from reference TRBV7-2 and TRBJ1-5, is GAGVSQSPSNKVTEKGKDVELRCDPISGHTALYWYRQSLGQGLEFLIYFQGNSAPDKSGLPSDRFSAERTGGSVSTLTIQRTQQEDSAVYLCASSLAGVGNSNQPQHFGDGTRLSIL.

V is TRBV4-2 and J is TRBJ1-6, with 7 bases identical to TRBD1. The CDR3 is 16 amino acids. CDR1 and CDR2 (germline): LGHNA, YNFKEQ. V dropped 3 bases and J dropped 3; count of bases not matched to a gene: 5. CDR3 nucleotides: TGTGCCAGCAGCCATGACCGGGACAGCTATAATTCACCCCTCCACTTT. Translation: CASSHDRDSYNSPLHF.

The V gene is TRBV6-6, the J gene TRBJ2-3; 9 bases align to TRBD2. Germline V lookup: CDR1 MNHNY, CDR2 SVGAGI (reference sequence). V was pared by 5 bases and J by 2 bases, with 2 bases of the junction left unmatched. The length of the CDR3 is 14 residues. The CDR3 protein is CASSSGRNTDTQYF. The CDR3 bases are TGTGCCAGCAGTAGCGGGAGGAACACAGATACGCAGTATTTT.

This clone was detected once. This rearrangement joins TRBV27 to TRBJ2-3; D call uncertain. V lost 6 bases and J lost 5, with 15 bases in between. The CDR3 has 14 residues. Germline V gene data show CDR1 as MNHEY and CDR2 as SMNVEV (reference sequence). CDR3 in amino acids: CASSPDLTRDTQYF. The DNA for the CDR3 is TGTGCCAGCAGCCCAGACTTAACGCGAGATACGCAGTATTTT.

The chain has TRBV2 and TRBJ1-1, with D unresolved. V lost 5 bases to trimming and J lost 1 base, with 8 bases between them. CDR3 length: 13 residues. Per germline, CDR1 SNHLY and CDR2 FYNNEI. The CDR3 DNA sequence: TGTGCCAGCAGTAGGGAGCAGAACACTGAAGCTTTCTTT. Encoded protein: CASSREQNTEAFF.

The J gene is TRBJ1-1, the V gene TRBV7-9, with D uncertain. This CDR3 spans 14 amino acids. CDR1 is SEHNR and CDR2 is FQNEAQ in the germline V gene (reference sequence). V shed 6 bases and J shed 2 bases, with 13 bases lying between them. CDR3 amino acids: CASSPDMINTEAFF. The CDR3 DNA reads TGTGCCAGCAGTCCCGACATGATCAACACTGAAGCTTTCTTT.

V usage is TRBV10-2 and J usage is TRBJ2-7, with 9 bases aligning to TRBD1. V shed 1 base, J shed 3 bases, and the junction held 10 bases outside the gene matches. Per the germline V gene, CDR1 is WSHSY and CDR2 is SAAADI. This CDR3 region has 17 residues. CDR3 nucleotide sequence: TGCGCCAGCAGTGAGTTGATGGTTGACAGGGGGTACTACGAGCAGTACTTC. Amino acids: CASSELMVDRGYYEQYF.

This rearrangement joins TRBV6-6 to TRBJ1-5; 9 nucleotides align to TRBD1. Germline CDR1 and CDR2: MNHNY and SVGAGI (reference sequence). The CDR3 has 15 residues. V trimming: 4 bases; J trimming: 7 bases; junction bases outside the gene matches: 8. As DNA, the CDR3 is TGTGCCAGCAGTTTCATGGACAGGGGACGACAGCCCCAGCATTTT. Residues: CASSFMDRGRQPQHF.

This clone has just one count. The chain uses TRBV10-3 and TRBJ2-7, with D possibly being TRBD1 (5 bases). The CDR3 consists of 12 residues. Germline V gene sequence: CDR1 ENHRY, CDR2 SYGVKD. Trimming removed 6 bases at V and 2 bases at J, with 8 bases between. The CDR3 protein is CAIRDTTYEQYF. The CDR3 DNA reads as TGTGCCATCAGGGACACGACCTACGAGCAGTACTTC.

Here the CDR3 reads CASSRGNTGELFF. The CDR3 DNA follows: TGCGCCAGCAGCCGGGGGAACACCGGGGAGCTGTTTTTT. V usage is TRBV10-2 and J usage is TRBJ2-2, with D possibly being TRBD2 (5 bases). The germline V gene has CDR1 WSHSY and CDR2 SAAADI. Trimming took 6 bases from V and 1 from J, leaving 6 bases between them. The length of the CDR3 is 13 residues.

This chain connects TRBV5-1 to TRBJ1-2; 7 nucleotides agree with TRBD1. The germline CDR1 and CDR2 sequences are SGHRS and YFSETQ. The CDR3 runs to 15 residues. J lost 0 bases, V lost 7 bases, and 9 bases had no gene match. The CDR3 sequence is CASRLGTVANYGYTF. The CDR3, as DNA: TGCGCCAGCCGGCTCGGGACAGTAGCTAACTATGGCTACACCTTC.

This clone was found once. This chain joins TRBV14 and TRBJ1-3; D call uncertain. CDR3 length: 15 residues. V dropped 1 base and J dropped 3 bases, with 10 bases sitting between them. CDR1 and CDR2 from the germline V gene are SGHDN and FVKESK. CDR3 protein: CASSQGFGFGNTIYF. CDR3 nucleotide sequence: TGTGCCAGCAGCCAAGGTTTTGGTTTTGGAAACACCATATATTTT.

The genes are TRBV9 and TRBJ2-7; 7 positions match TRBD1. This CDR3 contains 15 residues. Germline V gene lookup returns CDR1 SGDLS and CDR2 YYNGEE. The trim removed 4 bases at V and 11 bases at J, leaving 18 bases unmatched. The CDR3 DNA is TGTGCCAGCAGCCCCTGGGACAGAGCAACAATGGGGAAGTACTTC. Encoded protein: CASSPWDRATMGKYF. Supplemented by reference TRBV9 and TRBJ2-7, the full variable domain reads DSGVTQTPKHLITATGQRVTLRCSPRSGDLSVYWYQQSLDQGLQFLIQYYNGEERAKGNILERFSAQQFPDLHSELNLSSLELGDSALYFCASSPWDRATMGKYFGPGTRLTVT.